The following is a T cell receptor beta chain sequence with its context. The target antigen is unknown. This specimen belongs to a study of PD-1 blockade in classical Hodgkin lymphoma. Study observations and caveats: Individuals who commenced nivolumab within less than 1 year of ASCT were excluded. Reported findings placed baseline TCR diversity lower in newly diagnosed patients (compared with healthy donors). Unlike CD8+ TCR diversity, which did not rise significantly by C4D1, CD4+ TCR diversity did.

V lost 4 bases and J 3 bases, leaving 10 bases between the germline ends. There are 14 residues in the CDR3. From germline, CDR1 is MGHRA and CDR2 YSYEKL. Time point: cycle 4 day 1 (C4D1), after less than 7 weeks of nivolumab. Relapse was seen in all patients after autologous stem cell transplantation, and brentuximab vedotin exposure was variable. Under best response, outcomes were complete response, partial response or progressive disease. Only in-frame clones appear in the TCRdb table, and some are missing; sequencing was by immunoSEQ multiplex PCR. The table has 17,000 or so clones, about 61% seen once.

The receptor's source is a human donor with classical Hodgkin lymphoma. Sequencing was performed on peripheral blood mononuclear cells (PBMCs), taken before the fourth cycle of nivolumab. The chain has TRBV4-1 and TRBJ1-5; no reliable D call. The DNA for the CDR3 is TGCGCCAGCAGCCCCCGGGAGGACAATCAGCCCCAGCATTTT. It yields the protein CASSPREDNQPQHF.